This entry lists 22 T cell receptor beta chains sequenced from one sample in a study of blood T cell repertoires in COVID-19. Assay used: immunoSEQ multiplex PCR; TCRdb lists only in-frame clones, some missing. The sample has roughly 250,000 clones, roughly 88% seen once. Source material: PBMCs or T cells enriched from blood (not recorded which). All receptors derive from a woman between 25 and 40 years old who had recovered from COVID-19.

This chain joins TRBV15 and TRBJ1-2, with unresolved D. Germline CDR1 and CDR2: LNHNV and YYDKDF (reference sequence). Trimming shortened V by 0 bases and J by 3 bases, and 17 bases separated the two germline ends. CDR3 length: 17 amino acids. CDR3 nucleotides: TGTGCCACCAGCAGAGATCGCGGGCTGTCTGCGGACTATGGCTACACCTTC. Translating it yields CATSRDRGLSADYGYTF.

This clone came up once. CDR3 in DNA: TGTGCCAGCAGGGAGACTAGCGCCTTCCGGTGGTACGAGCAGTACTTC. Translation gives CASRETSAFRWYEQYF. The rearrangement uses TRBV2 and TRBJ2-7, with 8 bases matching TRBD2. Trimming cost V 6 bases and J 4 bases; bases outside gene matches: 14. The germline V gene encodes CDR1 SNHLY and CDR2 FYNNEI. This CDR3 region has 16 residues. The full variable domain, in which reference TRBV2 and TRBJ2-7 provide the parts outside the CDR3, is EPEVTQTPSHQVTQMGQEVILRCVPISNHLYFYWYRQILGQKVEFLVSFYNNEISEKSEIFDDQFSVERPDGSNFTLKIRSTKLEDSAMYFCASRETSAFRWYEQYFGPGTRLTVT.

The CDR3, as DNA: TGCGCCAGCAGCCTCAGGACAGGCTTAAGCTCTGGAAACACCATATATTTT. Its protein is CASSLRTGLSSGNTIYF. The rearrangement uses TRBV4-1 and TRBJ1-3; 7 bases are a match to TRBD1. Trimming removed 4 bases from V and 0 bases from J; junction bases left unmatched: 9. The CDR3 has 17 residues. In germline, CDR1 is MGHRA, CDR2 YSYEKL.

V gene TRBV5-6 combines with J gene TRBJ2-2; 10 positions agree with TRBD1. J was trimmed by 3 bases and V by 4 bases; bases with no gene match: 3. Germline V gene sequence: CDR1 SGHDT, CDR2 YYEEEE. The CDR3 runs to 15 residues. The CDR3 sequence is CASSADRGHTGELFF. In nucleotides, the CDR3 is TGTGCCAGCAGCGCTGACAGGGGGCACACCGGGGAGCTGTTTTTT.

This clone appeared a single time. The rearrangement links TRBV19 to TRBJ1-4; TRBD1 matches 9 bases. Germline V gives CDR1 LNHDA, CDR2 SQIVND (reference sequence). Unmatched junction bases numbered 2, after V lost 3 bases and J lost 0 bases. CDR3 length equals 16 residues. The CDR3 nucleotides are TGTGCCAGTAGTATGGGGACAGGGACAACTAATGAAAAACTGTTTTTT. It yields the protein CASSMGTGTTNEKLFF.

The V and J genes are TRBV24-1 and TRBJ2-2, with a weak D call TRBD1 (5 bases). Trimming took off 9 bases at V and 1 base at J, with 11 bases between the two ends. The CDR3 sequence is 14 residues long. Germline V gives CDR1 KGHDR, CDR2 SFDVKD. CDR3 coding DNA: TGTGCCACCCTAGGACAAGGGAACACCGGGGAGCTGTTTTTT. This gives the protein CATLGQGNTGELFF.

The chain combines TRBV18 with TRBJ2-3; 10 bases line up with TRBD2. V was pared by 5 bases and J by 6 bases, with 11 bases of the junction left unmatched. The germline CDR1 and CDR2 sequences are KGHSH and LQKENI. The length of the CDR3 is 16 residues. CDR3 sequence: CASSDLLAGVRDTQYF. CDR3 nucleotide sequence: TGTGCCAGCTCAGACCTTCTAGCGGGGGTGAGGGATACGCAGTATTTT.

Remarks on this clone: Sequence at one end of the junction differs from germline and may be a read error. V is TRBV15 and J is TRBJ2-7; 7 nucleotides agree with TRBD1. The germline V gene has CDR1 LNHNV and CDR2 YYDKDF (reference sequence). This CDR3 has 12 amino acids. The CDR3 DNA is TGTGCCACCAGCGGAGCCCTGGGGACAGCCTTCTTC. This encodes CATSGALGTAFF. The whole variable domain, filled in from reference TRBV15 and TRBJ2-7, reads DAMVIQNPRYQVTQFGKPVTLSCSQTLNHNVMYWYQQKSSQAPKLLFHYYDKDFNNEADTPDNFQSRRPNTSFCFLDIRSPGLGDTAMYLCATSGALGTAFFGPGTRLTVT.

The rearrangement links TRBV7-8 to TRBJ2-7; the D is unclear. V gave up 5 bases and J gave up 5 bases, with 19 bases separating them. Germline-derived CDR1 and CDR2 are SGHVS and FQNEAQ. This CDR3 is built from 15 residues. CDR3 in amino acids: CASSLLGGLLDEQYF. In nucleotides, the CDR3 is TGTGCCAGCAGCCTTTTAGGTGGGCTCCTGGACGAGCAGTACTTC.

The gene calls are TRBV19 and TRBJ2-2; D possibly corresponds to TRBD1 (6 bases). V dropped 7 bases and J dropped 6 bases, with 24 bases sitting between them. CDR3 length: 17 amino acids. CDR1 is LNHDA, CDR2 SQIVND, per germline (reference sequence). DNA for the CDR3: TGTGCCAGTACTTCAAGGAGTAGGACAGCCCGCCCCGGGGAGCTGTTTTTT. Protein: CASTSRSRTARPGELFF.

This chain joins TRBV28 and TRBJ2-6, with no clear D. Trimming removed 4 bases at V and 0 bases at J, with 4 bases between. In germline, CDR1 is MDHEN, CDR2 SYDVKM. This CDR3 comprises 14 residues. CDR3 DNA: TGTGCCAGCAGTTGGCCCTCTGGGGCCAACGTCCTGACTTTC. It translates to CASSWPSGANVLTF.

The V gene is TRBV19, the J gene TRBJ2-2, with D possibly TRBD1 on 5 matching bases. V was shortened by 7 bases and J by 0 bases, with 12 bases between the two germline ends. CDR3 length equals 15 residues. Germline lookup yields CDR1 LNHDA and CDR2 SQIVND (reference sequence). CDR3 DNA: TGTGCCAGTAATAGGGGCAGCGCGAACACCGGGGAGCTGTTTTTT. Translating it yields CASNRGSANTGELFF.

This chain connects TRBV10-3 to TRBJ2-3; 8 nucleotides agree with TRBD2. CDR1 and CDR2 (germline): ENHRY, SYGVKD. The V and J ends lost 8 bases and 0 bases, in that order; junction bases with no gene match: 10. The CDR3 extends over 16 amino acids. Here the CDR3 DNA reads TGTGCCATCTCCTCCCGCGGGAGGTGGAGCACAGATACGCAGTATTTT. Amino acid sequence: CAISSRGRWSTDTQYF.

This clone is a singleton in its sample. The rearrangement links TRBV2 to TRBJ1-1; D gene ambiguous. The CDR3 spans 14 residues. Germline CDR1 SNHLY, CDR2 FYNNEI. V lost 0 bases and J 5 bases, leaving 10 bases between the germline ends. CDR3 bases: TGTGCCAGCAGTGAAGCGCTTCCGCGGACTGAAGCTTTCTTT. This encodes CASSEALPRTEAFF. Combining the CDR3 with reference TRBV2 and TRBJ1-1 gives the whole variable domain EPEVTQTPSHQVTQMGQEVILRCVPISNHLYFYWYRQILGQKVEFLVSFYNNEISEKSEIFDDQFSVERPDGSNFTLKIRSTKLEDSAMYFCASSEALPRTEAFFGQGTRLTVV.

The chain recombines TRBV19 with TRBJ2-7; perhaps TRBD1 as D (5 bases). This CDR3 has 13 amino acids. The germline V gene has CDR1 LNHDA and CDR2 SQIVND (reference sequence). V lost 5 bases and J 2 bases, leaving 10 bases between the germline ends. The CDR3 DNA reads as TGTGCCAGTAGTGACAGAGCCACCTACGAGCAGTACTTC. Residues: CASSDRATYEQYF.

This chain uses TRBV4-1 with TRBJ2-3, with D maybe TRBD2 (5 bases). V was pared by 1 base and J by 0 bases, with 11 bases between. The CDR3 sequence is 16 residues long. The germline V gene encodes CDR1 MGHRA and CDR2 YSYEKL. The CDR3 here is CASSQGLRASTDTQYF. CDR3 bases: TGCGCCAGCAGCCAAGGTTTGCGGGCGAGCACAGATACGCAGTATTTT.

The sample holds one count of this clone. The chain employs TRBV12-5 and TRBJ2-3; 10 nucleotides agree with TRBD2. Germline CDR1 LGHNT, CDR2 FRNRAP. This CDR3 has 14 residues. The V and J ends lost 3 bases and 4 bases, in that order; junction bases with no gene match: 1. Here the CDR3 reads CASGLAGGPDTQYF. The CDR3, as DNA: TGTGCTAGTGGTTTAGCGGGGGGGCCAGATACGCAGTATTTT.

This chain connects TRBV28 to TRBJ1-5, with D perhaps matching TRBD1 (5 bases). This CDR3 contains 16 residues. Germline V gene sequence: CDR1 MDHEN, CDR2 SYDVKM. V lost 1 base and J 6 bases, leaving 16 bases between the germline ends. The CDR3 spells CASSLLGQGGTQPQHF. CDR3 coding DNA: TGTGCCAGCAGTTTATTAGGTCAGGGAGGCACTCAGCCCCAGCATTTT.

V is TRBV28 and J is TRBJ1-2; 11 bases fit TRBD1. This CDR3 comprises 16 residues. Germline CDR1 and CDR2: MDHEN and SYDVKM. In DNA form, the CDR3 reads TGTGTGGTGGCCCCTAGCGGGACAGGGGGAGGTTATGGCTACACCTTC. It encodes CVVAPSGTGGGYGYTF.

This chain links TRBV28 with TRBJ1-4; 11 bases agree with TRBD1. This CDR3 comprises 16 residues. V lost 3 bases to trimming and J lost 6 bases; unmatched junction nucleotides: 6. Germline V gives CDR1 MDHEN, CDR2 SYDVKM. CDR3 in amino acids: CASSFPRDRGYEKLFF. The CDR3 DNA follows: TGTGCCAGCAGTTTCCCCCGGGACAGGGGGTATGAAAAACTGTTTTTT. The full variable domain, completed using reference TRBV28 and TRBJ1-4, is DVKVTQSSRYLVKRTGEKVFLECVQDMDHENMFWYRQDPGLGLRLIYFSYDVKMKEKGDIPEGYSVSREKKERFSLILESASTNQTSMYLCASSFPRDRGYEKLFFGSGTQLSVL.

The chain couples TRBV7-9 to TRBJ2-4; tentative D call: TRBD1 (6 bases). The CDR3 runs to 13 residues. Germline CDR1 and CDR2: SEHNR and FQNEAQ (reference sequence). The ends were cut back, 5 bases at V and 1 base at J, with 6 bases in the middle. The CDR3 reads CASSQGAKNIQYF. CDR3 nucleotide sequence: TGTGCCAGCAGCCAGGGGGCCAAAAACATTCAGTACTTC.

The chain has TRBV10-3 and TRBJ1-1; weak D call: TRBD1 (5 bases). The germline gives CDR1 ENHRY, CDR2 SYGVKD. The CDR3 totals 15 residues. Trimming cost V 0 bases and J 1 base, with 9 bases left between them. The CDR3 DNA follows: TGTGCCATCAGTGAGTCTGCTGGGGCGAACACTGAAGCTTTCTTT. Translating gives CAISESAGANTEAFF.